This T cell receptor beta chain was captured in a study of cytomegalovirus exposure and HLA in healthy donors. Study-wide results and limits: Among TCR sequences, most were rare, though some public TCRs appeared in many donors.

Points on this clone: Its antigen is currently unknown.

The PCR employed 60 Vbeta primers together with 13 Jbeta primers. Measured with immunoSEQ multiplex PCR; TCRdb has only the in-frame clones, and not every one. This table has over 150,000 clones, 70% to 85% appearing once. The V gene's germline CDR1 is SQVTM and CDR2 ANQGSEA. The CDR3 runs 14 residues. V was clipped by 4 bases and J by 0 bases, with 10 bases between them. Sequenced input: PBMCs. This clonotype originated in a man aged 35 to 55 in good health and CMV-seronegative. The gene calls are TRBV29-1 and TRBJ1-3; D uncertain. The CDR3 region is CSVGLSFSGNTIYF. CDR3 sequence (DNA): TGCAGCGTTGGATTGAGTTTCTCTGGAAACACCATATATTTT.